The clone carrying this T cell receptor (beta chain) has at least ten counts. No antigen is known for it. The CDR3 sequence is 15 residues long. Germline loops: CDR1 MNHEY, CDR2 SVGAGI. With 6 bases removed from V and 0 bases from J, the gap between germline ends came to 9 bases. This sample is drawn from a study of early T cells in non-severe SARS-CoV-2 infection. As for the study in general: The input, bulk RNA from unsorted whole blood, was sequenced, and chains were unpaired. Study-level findings and limits: The matching step, a VDJdb search, favored anti-spike CD8 responses and missed private and CD4 specificities.

Individual cDNA molecules carried attached unique molecular identifiers. TCRdb redid the calling of the 5' RACE reads with MiXCR, one entry per CDR3 protein. This sample has about 66,000 distinct CDR3 sequences, with less than 9.5% found just once. The rearrangement joins TRBV6-5 to TRBJ2-6; possible D gene TRBD1, 5 bases. Input material: whole blood. This sequence originates from an adult who was a healthcare worker with PCR-confirmed SARS-CoV-2 infection or an uninfected control (not recorded which). The CDR3: CASSLRGSGANVLTF. The CDR3 region has the DNA TGTGCCAGCAGCCTTAGGGGCTCTGGGGCCAACGTCCTGACTTTC.